The 28 T cell receptor beta chains below come from one sample, sequenced in a study of blood T cell repertoires in COVID-19. The method was immunoSEQ multiplex PCR; TCRdb's version includes in-frame clones alone and lacks a portion of them. The table lists approximately 200,000 clones, 60% to 85% of them singletons. Sequencing was performed on peripheral blood. The receptors stem from a man aged 55-75 years with active or convalescent COVID-19.

This sequence joins TRBV7-2 and TRBJ2-1; D not certain. Looked up from germline, CDR1 is SGHTA and CDR2 is FQGNSA. The V and J ends lost 2 bases and 5 bases respectively, with 7 bases between them. The CDR3 contains 13 residues. CDR3 loop: CASSLSRDNEQFF. CDR3 coding DNA: TGTGCCAGCAGCTTATCCCGAGACAATGAGCAGTTCTTC.

This chain connects TRBV5-4 to TRBJ1-2; 7 bases agree with TRBD1. Germline CDR1 and CDR2: SGHNT and YYREEE (reference sequence). Trimming cost V 4 bases and J 12 bases; bases outside gene matches: 15. There are 14 residues in the CDR3. This chain's CDR3 is CASSPTLRDSGNTF. Here the CDR3 DNA reads TGTGCCAGCAGCCCCACCCTCAGGGACAGTGGAAACACCTTC.

The J gene is TRBJ1-5, the V gene TRBV30; D ambiguous. The CDR3 runs to 13 residues. Per germline, CDR1 GTSNPN and CDR2 SVGIG (reference sequence). V dropped 3 bases and J dropped 3 bases, with 9 bases sitting between them. The CDR3 loop reads CAWSPVDNQPQHF. DNA for the CDR3: TGTGCCTGGAGCCCGGTTGACAATCAGCCCCAGCATTTT.

CDR3 region: CASSFRISGFSSTDTQYF. CDR3 DNA: TGTGCCAGCAGCTTCAGAATTAGCGGCTTCTCTAGCACAGATACGCAGTATTTT. The chain employs TRBV11-2 and TRBJ2-3; the D gene is possibly TRBD2 (6 bases). V lost 3 bases to trimming and J lost 0 bases, with 19 bases between them. Per the germline V gene, CDR1 is SGHAT and CDR2 is FQNNGV. The CDR3 is 18 residues long.

About this clone: One junction end disagrees with the germline gene, perhaps due to a read error. The V and J genes are TRBV7-2 and TRBJ1-2; 9 nucleotides agree with TRBD1. The germline CDR1 and CDR2 sequences are SGHTA and FQGNSA. This CDR3 is 14 amino acids long. The CDR3 DNA follows: TGTGCCAACAGCTCCGGGACAGGGCTCTATGGCTACACCTTC. It codes for CANSSGTGLYGYTF.

CDR3 protein: CASSPILGAIYF. The CDR3 DNA follows: TGTGCCAGCAGCCCGATCTTAGGGGCCATATATTTT. The J gene is TRBJ1-3, the V gene TRBV2; tentative D call: TRBD1 (5 bases). The CDR3 has 12 amino acids. With 6 bases removed from V and 11 bases from J, the gap between germline ends came to 14 bases. Germline values: CDR1 SNHLY, CDR2 FYNNEI.

The CDR3 loop reads CASSYSNTVYEQYF. CDR3 nucleotides: TGTGCCAGCAGTTACTCAAACACCGTCTACGAGCAGTACTTC. The J gene is TRBJ2-7, the V gene TRBV6-6; D remains ambiguous. The CDR3 length is 14 residues. The germline V gene has CDR1 MNHNY and CDR2 SVGAGI (reference sequence). V lost 0 bases and J 3 bases, leaving 9 bases between the germline ends.

This clone was seen many times. V and J are TRBV7-3 and TRBJ2-7; 9 bases agree with TRBD2. Germline V gene lookup returns CDR1 SGHTA and CDR2 FQGTGA. The CDR3 spans 14 residues. After removal of 2 bases from V and 7 bases from J, the junction contained 6 bases not matched to a gene. The CDR3 region is CASSLAGGPGEQYF. The CDR3 nucleotides read TGTGCCAGCAGCTTAGCGGGAGGGCCGGGGGAGCAGTACTTC.

J is TRBJ2-2 and V is TRBV6-5; D not resolved. The CDR3 is made up of 13 amino acids. Germline CDR1 MNHEY, CDR2 SVGAGI. Between the trimmed V and J ends, which lost 5 bases and 5 bases, there was a span of 9 bases. The CDR3 DNA sequence: TGTGCCAGCAGTCCCACTCGAACCGGGGAGCTGTTTTTT. This encodes CASSPTRTGELFF.

The V call is TRBV29-1, the J call TRBJ1-1, with 7 bases fitting TRBD1. The CDR3 is 13 amino acids. With 6 bases clipped from V and 5 bases from J, the junction kept 9 bases outside the gene matches. Germline V gene sequence: CDR1 SQVTM, CDR2 ANQGSEA. CDR3 sequence (DNA): TGCAGCGTGATGACAGGGAGGTTTACTGAAGCTTTCTTT. Amino acid sequence: CSVMTGRFTEAFF.

This rearrangement joins TRBV28 to TRBJ2-6, with D unresolved. Trimming removed 4 bases at V and 0 bases at J, with 7 bases between. CDR1 MDHEN and CDR2 SYDVKM come from the germline V gene. CDR3 length: 15 residues. The CDR3 DNA sequence: TGTGCCAGCAGTTCATCCCCCTCTGGGGCCAACGTCCTGACTTTC. Protein: CASSSSPSGANVLTF.

The chain combines TRBV28 with TRBJ1-1, with TRBD1 as a possible D gene (5 bases). Trimming left V 8 bases short and J 0 bases short, with 22 bases between. CDR1 is MDHEN and CDR2 is SYDVKM in the germline V gene. This CDR3 region has 17 residues. The CDR3 here is CASPPGQGDNMNTEAFF. CDR3 nucleotides: TGTGCCAGCCCCCCCGGGCAGGGTGATAACATGAACACTGAAGCTTTCTTT.

The chain recombines TRBV7-8 with TRBJ1-5; tentatively, D is TRBD1 (5 bases). Germline-derived CDR1 and CDR2 are SGHVS and FQNEAQ. This CDR3 region has 16 residues. The V end lost 1 base, the J end lost 0 bases, and 10 bases lay between the germline ends. Here the CDR3 DNA reads TGTGCCAGCAGCTTAGAGGGGCCCTATAGCAATCAGCCCCAGCATTTT. It encodes CASSLEGPYSNQPQHF.

This clone turned up a few times. The chain links TRBV7-2 to TRBJ2-5; the D gene is possibly TRBD1 (7 bases). Trimming removed 5 bases from V and 5 bases from J, with 18 bases in between. The CDR3 consists of 15 residues. CDR1 is SGHTA and CDR2 is FQGNSA in the germline V gene. CDR3 protein: CASSPRGGGVETQYF. The CDR3 DNA reads as TGTGCCAGCAGCCCGCGTGGAGGGGGCGTGGAGACCCAGTACTTC.

The gene calls are TRBV6-6 and TRBJ2-3; 9 nucleotides match TRBD1. Germline values: CDR1 MNHNY, CDR2 SVGAGI (reference sequence). The CDR3 covers 15 residues. The ends lost 7 bases at V and 2 bases at J; junction bases unmatched: 7. This CDR3 is CASILTGGDTDTQYF. As DNA, the CDR3 is TGTGCCAGCATCTTGACAGGGGGAGACACAGATACGCAGTATTTT.

This rearrangement joins TRBV18 to TRBJ2-5, with 7 nucleotides matching TRBD1. V gave up 5 bases and J gave up 1 base; unmatched junction bases: 1. The CDR3 extends over 13 amino acids. Germline V lookup: CDR1 KGHSH, CDR2 LQKENI. CDR3 sequence: CASSGTVQETQYF. The CDR3 DNA sequence: TGTGCCAGCTCAGGGACAGTCCAAGAGACCCAGTACTTC.

The chain joins TRBV10-3 to TRBJ1-2; D is perhaps TRBD1 (6 bases). Trimming removed 4 bases from V and 7 bases from J, with 10 bases in between. The germline CDR1 and CDR2 sequences are ENHRY and SYGVKD. This CDR3 contains 12 residues. The CDR3 spells CAISGGGGGYTF. For the CDR3, the DNA is TGTGCCATCAGTGGTGGGGGCGGTGGCTACACCTTC.

The chain uses TRBV6-5 and TRBJ1-6; 9 positions agree with TRBD1. V lost 6 bases, J lost 9 bases, and 6 bases stayed unmatched. CDR1 is MNHEY, CDR2 SVGAGI, per germline. CDR3 length: 14 residues. The CDR3 spells CASSRTGVASPLHF. The DNA of the CDR3 is TGTGCCAGCAGCCGGACAGGGGTGGCTTCACCCCTCCACTTT.

This chain connects TRBV9 to TRBJ2-3, with D possibly matching TRBD2 (5 bases). The ends were cut back, 0 bases at V and 6 bases at J, with 8 bases in the middle. Germline assignment: CDR1 SGDLS and CDR2 YYNGEE. The CDR3 contains 13 residues. The CDR3 DNA reads TGTGCCAGCAGCGTAGCGGGGTACGATACGCAGTATTTT. Its translation is CASSVAGYDTQYF.

J is TRBJ2-7 and V is TRBV28; 10 positions match TRBD1. V shed 4 bases, J shed 2 bases, and the junction held 5 bases outside the gene matches. Germline values: CDR1 MDHEN, CDR2 SYDVKM. The CDR3 spans 15 residues. This chain's CDR3 is CASSYMDRGTYEQYF. The CDR3, as DNA: TGTGCCAGCAGTTATATGGACAGGGGGACCTACGAGCAGTACTTC.

This rearrangement joins TRBV10-3 to TRBJ2-1, with TRBD2 matching 9 bases. Germline V gives CDR1 ENHRY, CDR2 SYGVKD. The V segment lost 11 bases and the J segment 0 bases; nucleotides outside the gene matches: 14. The length of the CDR3 is 17 residues. CDR3 region: CASKASGRTNSYNEQFF. DNA of the CDR3: TGTGCCTCGAAGGCCAGCGGGAGGACCAACTCCTACAATGAGCAGTTCTTC.

CDR3 residues: CATSDLSSGARGDTQYF. For the CDR3, the DNA is TGTGCCACCAGTGATTTGTCCAGCGGAGCAAGAGGAGATACGCAGTATTTT. This chain connects TRBV24-1 to TRBJ2-3; the D gene is possibly TRBD2 (5 bases). The CDR3 length is 17 residues. Per the germline V gene, CDR1 is KGHDR and CDR2 is SFDVKD. The ends were cut back, 0 bases at V and 5 bases at J, with 17 bases in the middle.

V and J are TRBV13 and TRBJ1-5; 7 positions match TRBD1. Germline loops: CDR1 PRHDT, CDR2 FYEKMQ (reference sequence). The CDR3 sequence is 18 residues long. With V trimmed by 5 bases and J by 0 bases, 13 bases remained unmatched. CDR3 sequence reads: CASSHIHRGPYSNQPQHF. CDR3 in DNA: TGTGCCAGCAGCCACATACACAGGGGACCTTATAGCAATCAGCCCCAGCATTTT.

The chain's CDR3 is CASRAPGLAGREQYF. CDR3 coding DNA: TGTGCCAGCAGAGCGCCGGGACTAGCGGGTCGCGAGCAGTACTTC. This chain uses TRBV28 with TRBJ2-7; 12 nucleotides match TRBD2. From germline, CDR1 is MDHEN and CDR2 SYDVKM. CDR3 length: 15 residues. With V trimmed by 6 bases and J by 6 bases, 9 bases remained unmatched.

The J gene is TRBJ2-7, the V gene TRBV4-3, with D tentatively TRBD2 (5 bases). The CDR3 has 16 residues. CDR1 is LGHNA and CDR2 is YSLEER in the germline V gene. The germline V and J ends were trimmed by 1 base and 0 bases, with 13 bases remaining between them. The CDR3 spells CASSQVAAVSSYEQYF. The CDR3 DNA follows: TGCGCCAGCAGCCAAGTGGCAGCGGTTAGCTCCTACGAGCAGTACTTC.

The rearrangement links TRBV10-3 to TRBJ2-1, with TRBD2 matching over 8 bases. The CDR3 covers 14 residues. Per germline, CDR1 ENHRY and CDR2 SYGVKD. V lost 2 bases to trimming and J lost 7 bases; unmatched junction nucleotides: 4. The CDR3 sequence is CAISESGSGNEQFF. The CDR3 coding sequence is TGTGCCATCAGTGAGAGCGGGAGTGGGAATGAGCAGTTCTTC.

The rearrangement links TRBV28 to TRBJ2-4, with D possibly being TRBD1 (6 bases). This CDR3 region has 18 residues. The V end lost 0 bases, the J end lost 1 base, and 16 bases lay between the germline ends. The germline gives CDR1 MDHEN, CDR2 SYDVKM. This chain's CDR3 is CASSLWTGGEVAKNIQYF. In DNA, the CDR3 is TGTGCCAGCAGTTTATGGACTGGGGGCGAGGTTGCCAAAAACATTCAGTACTTC.

The chain has TRBV5-1 and TRBJ2-2; TRBD2 aligns across 15 bases. Trimming took 4 bases from V and 3 from J; bases not matched to a gene: 7. Germline CDR1 SGHRS, CDR2 YFSETQ. This CDR3 comprises 18 residues. For the CDR3, the DNA is TGCGCCAGCAGCACCGGGACTAGCGGGAGGTTTGACACCGGGGAGCTGTTTTTT. Amino acid sequence: CASSTGTSGRFDTGELFF. Using reference TRBV5-1 and TRBJ2-2 for the parts outside the CDR3, the full variable domain is KAGVTQTPRYLIKTRGQQVTLSCSPISGHRSVSWYQQTPGQGLQFLFEYFSETQRNKGNFPGRFSGRQFSNSRSEMNVSTLELGDSALYLCASSTGTSGRFDTGELFFGEGSRLTVL.